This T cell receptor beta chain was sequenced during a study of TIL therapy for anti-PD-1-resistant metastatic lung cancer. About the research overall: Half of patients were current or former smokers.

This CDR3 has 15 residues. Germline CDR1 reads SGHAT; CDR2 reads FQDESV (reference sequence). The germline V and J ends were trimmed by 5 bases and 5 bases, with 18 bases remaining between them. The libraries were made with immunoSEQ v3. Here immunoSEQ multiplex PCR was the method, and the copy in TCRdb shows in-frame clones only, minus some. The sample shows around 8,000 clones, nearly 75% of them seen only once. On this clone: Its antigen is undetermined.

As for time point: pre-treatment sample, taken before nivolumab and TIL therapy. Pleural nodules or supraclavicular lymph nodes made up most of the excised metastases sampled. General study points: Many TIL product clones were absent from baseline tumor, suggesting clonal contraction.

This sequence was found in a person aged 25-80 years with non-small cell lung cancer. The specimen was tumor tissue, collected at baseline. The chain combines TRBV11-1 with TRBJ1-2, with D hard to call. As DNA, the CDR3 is TGTGCCAGCAGCCCGCTAGGGTCCCCGGATTATGGCTACACCTTC. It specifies CASSPLGSPDYGYTF. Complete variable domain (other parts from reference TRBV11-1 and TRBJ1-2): EAEVAQSPRYKITEKSQAVAFWCDPISGHATLYWYRQILGQGPELLVQFQDESVVDDSQLPKDRFSAERLKGVDSTLKIQPAELGDSAMYLCASSPLGSPDYGYTFGSGTRLTVV.